This T cell receptor (beta chain) was recovered during a study of T cell changes during pregnancy in multiple sclerosis. The CDR3 consists of 16 residues. Germline CDR1 LGHNA, CDR2 YNFKEQ. V shed 0 bases and J shed 4 bases, with 13 bases lying between them. This table comes from immunoSEQ multiplex PCR, and its TCRdb copy is limited to in-frame clones, with some not included. The sample has tens of thousands of clones, about nine tenths seen once; the top ten hold approximately 1.5%. The chain has TRBV4-2 and TRBJ2-1; TRBD2 might be the D (6 bases). This TCR came from a female donor with multiple sclerosis, enrolled in a pregnancy study. The source was peripheral blood, collected in the third trimester of pregnancy. Here the CDR3 DNA reads TGTGCCAGCAGCCAAGATGAGGGACTCAATTACAATGAGCAGTTCTTC. Translating it yields CASSQDEGLNYNEQFF.